This is a list of T cell receptor beta chains from one sample in a study of cytomegalovirus exposure and HLA in healthy donors. Assay: immunoSEQ multiplex PCR; the TCRdb copy retains only in-frame clones and omits some. The sample records approximately 200,000 clones, roughly 79% being singletons. Sequenced: PBMCs. The receptors were sampled from a man between 18 and 29 years old in good health and CMV-seronegative. Each CDR3 is given with its conserved first and last residue. The order of the fields is clone size, D gene, J gene, V gene, CDR3 protein, CDR3 DNA. A D gene is named only where the DNA matches it firmly. Expanded clones are given a class, and other clones once, few, many or no size at all.

abundance: .
d_gene: .
j_gene: TRBJ2-3
v_gene: TRBV19
CDR3aa: CASSPQSVTSTDTQYF
CDR3nt: TGTGCCAGTAGTCCCCAAAGCGTTACTAGCACAGATACGCAGTATTTT

abundance: .
d_gene: .
j_gene: TRBJ2-5
v_gene: TRBV13
CDR3aa: CASSIRTGLQETQYF
CDR3nt: TGTGCCAGCAGCATCCGGACTGGGCTACAAGAGACCCAGTACTTC

abundance: .
d_gene: .
j_gene: TRBJ1-1
v_gene: TRBV27
CDR3aa: CASSLGVWGQAFF
CDR3nt: TGTGCCAGCAGTTTAGGCGTTTGGGGGCAAGCTTTCTTT

abundance: .
d_gene: TRBD2
j_gene: TRBJ2-7
v_gene: TRBV7-2
CDR3aa: CASSQSSGETYEQYF
CDR3nt: TGTGCCAGCAGCCAATCTAGCGGAGAGACCTACGAGCAGTACTTC

abundance: .
d_gene: .
j_gene: TRBJ1-1
v_gene: TRBV27
CDR3aa: CASGRVTEAFF
CDR3nt: TGTGCCAGCGGCCGGGTCACTGAAGCTTTCTTT

abundance: .
d_gene: .
j_gene: TRBJ2-1
v_gene: TRBV7-9
CDR3aa: CASSLPIVVGSNEQFF
CDR3nt: TGTGCCAGCAGCTTACCTATAGTAGTTGGGAGTAATGAGCAGTTCTTC

abundance: .
d_gene: TRBD1
j_gene: TRBJ1-2
v_gene: TRBV2
CDR3aa: CAHVSTGTGHYFYGYTF
CDR3nt: TGTGCCCACGTTTCCACCGGGACAGGCCACTACTTCTATGGCTACACCTTC

abundance: .
d_gene: .
j_gene: TRBJ1-1
v_gene: TRBV4-1
CDR3aa: CASSQDGVPNTEAFF
CDR3nt: TGCGCCAGCAGCCAAGACGGGGTCCCGAACACTGAAGCTTTCTTT

abundance: once
d_gene: TRBD1
j_gene: TRBJ2-2
v_gene: TRBV25-1
CDR3aa: CASSEYRTGNTGELFF
CDR3nt: TGTGCCAGCAGTGAATACCGGACAGGGAACACCGGGGAGCTGTTTTTT

abundance: .
d_gene: .
j_gene: TRBJ1-1
v_gene: TRBV19
CDR3aa: CASIRQRGTEAFF
CDR3nt: TGTGCCAGCATCCGCCAAAGGGGTACTGAAGCTTTCTTT

abundance: once
d_gene: TRBD1
j_gene: TRBJ2-5
v_gene: TRBV6-6
CDR3aa: CASRPGTGDITETQYF
CDR3nt: TGTGCCAGCAGACCCGGGACAGGGGATATCACGGAGACCCAGTACTTC

abundance: .
d_gene: TRBD2
j_gene: TRBJ2-3
v_gene: TRBV5-4
CDR3aa: CASSSGTSGRNTDTQYF
CDR3nt: TGTGCCAGCAGCTCAGGGACTAGCGGGAGGAATACAGATACGCAGTATTTT

abundance: .
d_gene: TRBD2
j_gene: TRBJ2-3
v_gene: TRBV4-2
CDR3aa: CASSQDGTSGGASQYF
CDR3nt: TGTGCCAGCAGCCAAGATGGGACTAGCGGGGGGGCATCGCAGTATTTT

abundance: .
d_gene: .
j_gene: TRBJ2-1
v_gene: TRBV9
CDR3aa: CASSVGVGPGEQFF
CDR3nt: TGTGCCAGCAGCGTAGGGGTGGGGCCAGGTGAGCAGTTCTTC

abundance: .
d_gene: TRBD1
j_gene: TRBJ1-5
v_gene: TRBV11-2
CDR3aa: CASSPTGAGNQPQHF
CDR3nt: TGTGCCAGCAGCCCGACAGGGGCTGGCAATCAGCCCCAGCATTTT

abundance: .
d_gene: TRBD1
j_gene: TRBJ2-4
v_gene: TRBV29-1
CDR3aa: CSVKTGGLAKNIQYF
CDR3nt: TGCAGCGTCAAGACAGGGGGCTTAGCCAAAAACATTCAGTACTTC

abundance: .
d_gene: .
j_gene: TRBJ1-2
v_gene: TRBV29-1
CDR3aa: CSVGEGQSYGYTF
CDR3nt: TGCAGCGTTGGGGAGGGGCAAAGCTATGGCTACACCTTC

abundance: .
d_gene: .
j_gene: TRBJ1-1
v_gene: TRBV7-9
CDR3aa: CASTRTVAALNTEAFF
CDR3nt: TGTGCCAGCACGCGGACAGTTGCGGCATTAAACACTGAAGCTTTCTTT

abundance: .
d_gene: .
j_gene: TRBJ1-1
v_gene: TRBV30
CDR3aa: CAWGGVGAFF
CDR3nt: TGTGCCTGGGGGGGGGTTGGAGCTTTCTTT

abundance: .
d_gene: TRBD1
j_gene: TRBJ2-7
v_gene: TRBV29-1
CDR3aa: CSVNTRGQGAYEQYF
CDR3nt: TGCAGCGTTAACACCCGAGGACAGGGGGCTTACGAGCAGTACTTC

abundance: .
d_gene: TRBD1
j_gene: TRBJ2-3
v_gene: TRBV11-2
CDR3aa: CASRLGTGDSPDTQYF
CDR3nt: TGTGCCAGCAGGTTGGGAACAGGGGATTCCCCAGATACGCAGTATTTT

abundance: .
d_gene: .
j_gene: TRBJ1-3
v_gene: TRBV28
CDR3aa: CASSWGRTGNTIYF
CDR3nt: TGTGCCAGCAGTTGGGGGCGGACTGGAAACACCATATATTTT

abundance: .
d_gene: TRBD2
j_gene: TRBJ2-7
v_gene: TRBV5-8
CDR3aa: CASSLEGLAGVSYEQYF
CDR3nt: TGTGCCAGCAGCTTAGAGGGACTAGCGGGGGTATCCTACGAGCAGTACTTC

abundance: .
d_gene: .
j_gene: TRBJ1-3
v_gene: TRBV18
CDR3aa: CASSPLDSGNTIYF
CDR3nt: TGTGCCAGCTCACCATTAGACTCTGGAAACACCATATATTTT

abundance: once
d_gene: .
j_gene: TRBJ1-5
v_gene: TRBV27
CDR3aa: CASSLLGGGGNQPQHF
CDR3nt: TGTGCCAGCAGTTTACTGGGGGGAGGCGGCAATCAGCCCCAGCATTTT

abundance: few
d_gene: TRBD1
j_gene: TRBJ1-1
v_gene: TRBV4-3
CDR3aa: CASSQDRVNTEAFF
CDR3nt: TGCGCCAGCAGCCAGGACAGGGTGAACACTGAAGCTTTCTTT

abundance: .
d_gene: .
j_gene: TRBJ1-1
v_gene: TRBV5-1
CDR3aa: CASSLYGGADTEAFF
CDR3nt: TGCGCCAGCAGCTTGTACGGGGGGGCCGACACTGAAGCTTTCTTT

abundance: .
d_gene: .
j_gene: TRBJ2-4
v_gene: TRBV4-3
CDR3aa: CASSQEEGPQYF
CDR3nt: TGCGCCAGCAGCCAAGAGGAGGGACCCCAGTACTTC

abundance: .
d_gene: .
j_gene: TRBJ2-3
v_gene: TRBV7-2
CDR3aa: CASSLRGGDTDTQYF
CDR3nt: TGTGCCAGCAGCTTACGGGGCGGGGACACAGATACGCAGTATTTT

abundance: once
d_gene: .
j_gene: TRBJ2-1
v_gene: TRBV28
CDR3aa: CASSQGFLNEQFF
CDR3nt: TGTGCCAGCAGTCAGGGGTTTCTCAATGAGCAGTTCTTC

abundance: .
d_gene: TRBD1
j_gene: TRBJ1-2
v_gene: TRBV28
CDR3aa: CASSWTGGNYGYTF
CDR3nt: TGTGCCAGCAGTTGGACAGGGGGGAACTATGGCTACACCTTC

abundance: .
d_gene: .
j_gene: TRBJ2-1
v_gene: TRBV5-1
CDR3aa: CASSLAPGAAQHEQFF
CDR3nt: TGCGCCAGCAGCTTGGCCCCAGGGGCGGCACAGCATGAGCAGTTCTTC

abundance: once
d_gene: .
j_gene: TRBJ1-3
v_gene: TRBV4-3
CDR3aa: CASSQGRGRGNTIYF
CDR3nt: TGCGCCAGCAGCCAAGGGCGGGGACGCGGAAACACCATATATTTT

abundance: .
d_gene: TRBD1
j_gene: TRBJ1-4
v_gene: TRBV25-1
CDR3aa: CASSDLTGANEKLFF
CDR3nt: TGTGCCAGCAGTGATTTGACAGGGGCGAATGAAAAACTGTTTTTT

abundance: .
d_gene: TRBD2
j_gene: TRBJ2-3
v_gene: TRBV15
CDR3aa: CATSRDPGGYTDTQYF
CDR3nt: TGTGCCACCAGCAGAGATCCCGGGGGGTACACAGATACGCAGTATTTT

abundance: .
d_gene: TRBD2
j_gene: TRBJ2-3
v_gene: TRBV28
CDR3aa: CASSLLETSGRGGADTQYF
CDR3nt: TGTGCCAGCAGTCTCCTGGAAACTAGCGGGAGAGGGGGGGCAGATACGCAGTATTTT

abundance: .
d_gene: TRBD2
j_gene: TRBJ2-1
v_gene: TRBV28
CDR3aa: CASSYLGLSGGYNEQFF
CDR3nt: TGTGCCAGCAGTTACCTCGGGCTTTCGGGAGGGTACAATGAGCAGTTCTTC

abundance: .
d_gene: TRBD1
j_gene: TRBJ2-6
v_gene: TRBV9
CDR3aa: CASTKTGASLGANVLTF
CDR3nt: TGTGCCAGCACTAAGACAGGGGCATCCCTCGGGGCCAACGTCCTGACTTTC

abundance: .
d_gene: .
j_gene: TRBJ2-5
v_gene: TRBV10-3
CDR3aa: CAISEWLAGETQYF
CDR3nt: TGTGCCATCAGTGAGTGGTTAGCCGGTGAGACCCAGTACTTC

abundance: .
d_gene: .
j_gene: TRBJ1-5
v_gene: TRBV14
CDR3aa: CASSQKNRGPQHF
CDR3nt: TGTGCCAGCAGCCAAAAAAACCGGGGGCCCCAGCATTTT

abundance: .
d_gene: TRBD1
j_gene: TRBJ1-1
v_gene: TRBV15
CDR3aa: CATSRDPGQGMAFF
CDR3nt: TGTGCCACCAGCAGAGATCCGGGACAGGGGATGGCTTTCTTT

abundance: .
d_gene: TRBD1
j_gene: TRBJ2-2
v_gene: TRBV6-1
CDR3aa: CANSDRGPGELFF
CDR3nt: TGTGCCAACTCGGACAGGGGGCCCGGGGAGCTGTTTTTT

abundance: .
d_gene: TRBD2
j_gene: TRBJ2-7
v_gene: TRBV11-2
CDR3aa: CASSGRAGLSSYEQYF
CDR3nt: TGTGCCAGCAGCGGACGAGCGGGACTGAGCTCCTACGAGCAGTACTTC

abundance: .
d_gene: .
j_gene: TRBJ2-1
v_gene: TRBV7-6
CDR3aa: CASSSIVTGATNEQFF
CDR3nt: TGTGCCAGCAGCTCCATAGTAACGGGAGCGACCAATGAGCAGTTCTTC